The rows below give T cell receptor beta chains drawn from one sample of a study of PD-1 blockade in classical Hodgkin lymphoma. Some clones are missing from TCRdb's copy, which holds only in-frame ones; the method was immunoSEQ multiplex PCR. The sample holds fewer than 90,000 clones, about 94% seen once. The sequenced material came from peripheral blood mononuclear cells (PBMCs). Every receptor here comes from a human donor with classical Hodgkin lymphoma. Both conserved end residues are part of each CDR3. A D gene is named only where the DNA matches it firmly. Clone size is stated in some rows and not others, as once, few, many or a class when expanded.

.	TRBV2	.	TRBJ1-2	TGTGCCAGCAGTAGGGGGGAGGTAGGGTCGAGACTTCGTGGCTACACCTTC	CASSRGEVGSRLRGYTF
.	TRBV28	.	TRBJ2-6	TGTGCCAGCAGTTTCACGGGACGTACTAGCTCTGGGGCCAACGTCCTGACTTTC	CASSFTGRTSSGANVLTF
.	TRBV5-1	.	TRBJ1-1	TGCGCCAGCAGCTTGGCACAGACGAACACTGAAGCTTTCTTT	CASSLAQTNTEAFF
.	TRBV28	.	TRBJ1-5	TGTGCCAGCAGTTTAGGCACACAAAGCCCCGCTCAGCCCCAGCATTTT	CASSLGTQSPAQPQHF
TRBD1	TRBV19	few	TRBJ2-7	TGTGCCAGTAGTCCCACCCCGGGACAGGGTATCTACGAGCAGTACTTC	CASSPTPGQGIYEQYF
.	TRBV9	.	TRBJ2-5	TGTGCCAGCAGCTCCCGCGGAACCCAAGAGACCCAGTACTTC	CASSSRGTQETQYF
.	TRBV4-1	.	TRBJ2-2	TGCGCCAGCAGCCGTGAACAAAGCACCGGGGAGCTGTTTTTT	CASSREQSTGELFF
.	TRBV5-1	.	TRBJ2-7	TGCGCCAGCAGCTTGGATACAGGAGGTTACGAGCAGTACTTC	CASSLDTGGYEQYF
TRBD1	TRBV10-1	once	TRBJ1-5	TGCGCCAGCAGTGAGTTAGGGACAGCAAAAGGGGAAAATCAGCCCCAGCATTTT	CASSELGTAKGENQPQHF
.	TRBV5-6	.	TRBJ1-2	TGTGCCAGCAGCTTGAGGCGCACAGTTGCTGTGAAGGGCTACACCTTC	CASSLRRTVAVKGYTF